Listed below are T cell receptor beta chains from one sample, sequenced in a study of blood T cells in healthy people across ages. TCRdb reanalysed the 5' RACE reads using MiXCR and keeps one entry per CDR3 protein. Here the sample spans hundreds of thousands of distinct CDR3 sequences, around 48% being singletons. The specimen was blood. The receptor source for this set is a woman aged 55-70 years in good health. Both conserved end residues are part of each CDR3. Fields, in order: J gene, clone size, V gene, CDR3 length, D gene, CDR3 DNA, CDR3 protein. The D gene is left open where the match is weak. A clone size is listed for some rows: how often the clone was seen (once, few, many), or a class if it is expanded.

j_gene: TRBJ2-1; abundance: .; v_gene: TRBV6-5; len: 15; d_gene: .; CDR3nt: TGTGCCAGCAGTTACACTAACCCGTCCTACAATGAGCAGTTCTTC; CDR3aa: CASSYTNPSYNEQFF
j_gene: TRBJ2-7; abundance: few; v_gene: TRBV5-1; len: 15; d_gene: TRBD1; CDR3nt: TGCGCCAGCAGCTTGGCTTGGACAGGGGTCAACGAGCAGTACTTC; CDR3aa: CASSLAWTGVNEQYF
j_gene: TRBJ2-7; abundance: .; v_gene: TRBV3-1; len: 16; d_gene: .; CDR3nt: TGTGCCAGCAGCCAAGGCTTCGGGGACTTCACCTACGAGCAGTACTTC; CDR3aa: CASSQGFGDFTYEQYF
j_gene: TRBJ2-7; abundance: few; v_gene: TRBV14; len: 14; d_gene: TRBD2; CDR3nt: TGTGCCAGCAGCCTAAGCGGGAGTAGCCTCGAGCAGTACTTC; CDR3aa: CASSLSGSSLEQYF
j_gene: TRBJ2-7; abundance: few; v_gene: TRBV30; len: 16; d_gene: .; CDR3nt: TGTGCCTGGAGTGTACGGGGTCGGGGGAGCTCCTACGAGCAGTACTTC; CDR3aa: CAWSVRGRGSSYEQYF
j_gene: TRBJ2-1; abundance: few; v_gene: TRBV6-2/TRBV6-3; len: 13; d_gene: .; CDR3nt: TGTGCCAGCACCCACCAAGGGTACAATGAGCAGTTCTTC; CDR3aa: CASTHQGYNEQFF
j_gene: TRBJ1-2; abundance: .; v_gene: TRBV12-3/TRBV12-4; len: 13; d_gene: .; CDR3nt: TGTGCCAGCAGTTTAGTGGTTAACTATGGCTACACCTTC; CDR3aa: CASSLVVNYGYTF
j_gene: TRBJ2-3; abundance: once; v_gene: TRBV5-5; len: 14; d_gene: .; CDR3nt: TGTGCCACCAGGGCTAACCCTAGCACAGATACGCAGTATTTT; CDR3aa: CATRANPSTDTQYF
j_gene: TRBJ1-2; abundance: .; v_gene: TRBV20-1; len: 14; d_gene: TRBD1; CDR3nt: TGCAGTGCTAGCTTGACAGGGGCCGGCTATGGCTACACCTTC; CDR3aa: CSASLTGAGYGYTF
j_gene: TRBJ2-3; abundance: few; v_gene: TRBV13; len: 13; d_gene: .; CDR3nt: TGTGCCAGCAGCTCCCGCCTCACAGATACGCAGTATTTT; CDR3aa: CASSSRLTDTQYF
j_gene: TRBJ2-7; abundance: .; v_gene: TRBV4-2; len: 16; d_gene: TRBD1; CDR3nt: TGTGCCAGCAGCCAAGAGTGGACAGGGCCCATCCACGAGCAGTACTTC; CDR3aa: CASSQEWTGPIHEQYF
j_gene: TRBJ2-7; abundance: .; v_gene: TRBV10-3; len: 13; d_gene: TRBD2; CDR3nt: TGTGCCACCAAAAGCGGGAGTATTGACGAGCAGTACTTC; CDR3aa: CATKSGSIDEQYF
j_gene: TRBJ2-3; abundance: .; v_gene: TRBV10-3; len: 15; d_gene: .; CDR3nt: TGTGCCATCAGTGAGATGGGCACAAGCACAGATACGCAGTATTTT; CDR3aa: CAISEMGTSTDTQYF
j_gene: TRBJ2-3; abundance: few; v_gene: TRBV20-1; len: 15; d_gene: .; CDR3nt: TGCAGTGCTACCCCATGGCGAGACAGCACAGATACGCAGTATTTT; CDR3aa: CSATPWRDSTDTQYF
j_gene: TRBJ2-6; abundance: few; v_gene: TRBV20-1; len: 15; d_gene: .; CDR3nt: TGCAGTGCTAGAGTCGCGAGCTCTGGGGCCAACGTCCTGACTTTC; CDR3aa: CSARVASSGANVLTF
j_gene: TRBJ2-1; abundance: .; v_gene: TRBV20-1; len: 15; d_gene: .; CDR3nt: TGCAGTGCTAGATGGGGCAGGGGCGGGTACAATGAGCAGTTCTTC; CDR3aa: CSARWGRGGYNEQFF
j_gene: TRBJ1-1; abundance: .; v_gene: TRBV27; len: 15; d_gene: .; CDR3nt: TGTGCCAGCAGTTTTGGGTGGGGCCCCCCCACTGAAGCTTTCTTT; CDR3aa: CASSFGWGPPTEAFF
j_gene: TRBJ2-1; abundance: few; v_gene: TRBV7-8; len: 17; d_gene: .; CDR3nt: TGTGCCAGCAGCCCGCGGGACGCACTATTCTCCTACAATGAGCAGTTCTTC; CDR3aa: CASSPRDALFSYNEQFF
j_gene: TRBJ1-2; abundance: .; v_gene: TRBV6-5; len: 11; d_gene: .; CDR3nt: TGTGCCAGCAGTTCCCATTATTACTACACCTTC; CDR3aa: CASSSHYYYTF
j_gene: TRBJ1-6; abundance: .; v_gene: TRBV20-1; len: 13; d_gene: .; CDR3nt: TGCAGTGCTAGTTTAGGTTATAATTCACCCCTCCACTTT; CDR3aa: CSASLGYNSPLHF
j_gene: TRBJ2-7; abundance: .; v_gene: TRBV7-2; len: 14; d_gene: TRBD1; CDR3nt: TGTGCCAGCAGAAGGACAGGTTTCGTATACGAGCAGTACTTC; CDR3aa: CASRRTGFVYEQYF
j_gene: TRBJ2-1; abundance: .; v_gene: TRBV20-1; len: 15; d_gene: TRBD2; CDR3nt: TGCAGTGCTGCCATGACTAGCGGGAGCCGCAATGAGCAGTTCTTC; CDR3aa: CSAAMTSGSRNEQFF
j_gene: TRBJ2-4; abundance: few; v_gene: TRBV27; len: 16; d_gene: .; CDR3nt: TGTGCCAGCAGTTTAGGGCCCCGGGCGGCCAAAAACATTCAGTACTTC; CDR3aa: CASSLGPRAAKNIQYF
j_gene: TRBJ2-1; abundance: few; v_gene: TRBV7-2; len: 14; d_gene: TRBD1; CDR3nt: TGTGCCAGCAGTTCCGGGACAGGGGGCGATGAGCAGTTCTTC; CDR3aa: CASSSGTGGDEQFF
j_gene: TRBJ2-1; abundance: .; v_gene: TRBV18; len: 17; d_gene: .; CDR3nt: TGTGCCAGCTCACCACCGGTCGGCGGAAGCTCCTACAATGAGCAGTTCTTC; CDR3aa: CASSPPVGGSSYNEQFF
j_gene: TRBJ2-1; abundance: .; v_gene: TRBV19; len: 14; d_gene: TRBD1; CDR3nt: TGTGCCAGTAAGGGGGCCTCCTCCTACAATGAGCAGTTCTTC; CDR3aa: CASKGASSYNEQFF
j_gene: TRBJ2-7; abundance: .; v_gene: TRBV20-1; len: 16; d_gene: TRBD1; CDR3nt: TGCAGTGCTAGGGTTGGCGGAGGACAGGGATTAAACGAGCAGTACTTC; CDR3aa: CSARVGGGQGLNEQYF
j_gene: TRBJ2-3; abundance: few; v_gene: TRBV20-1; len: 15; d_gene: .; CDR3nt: TGCAGTGCTAGAGATAGTGGGGTGGGCACAGATACGCAGTATTTT; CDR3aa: CSARDSGVGTDTQYF
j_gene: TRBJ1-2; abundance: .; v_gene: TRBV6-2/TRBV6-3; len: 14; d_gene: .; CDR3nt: TGTGCCAGCAGTTACTCCCCGACCGTCTATGGCTACACCTTC; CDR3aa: CASSYSPTVYGYTF
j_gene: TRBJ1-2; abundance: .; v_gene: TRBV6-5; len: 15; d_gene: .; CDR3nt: TGTGCCAGCAGTTACGCCCCCAGGACCTTCGGGGGCTACACCTTC; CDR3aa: CASSYAPRTFGGYTF
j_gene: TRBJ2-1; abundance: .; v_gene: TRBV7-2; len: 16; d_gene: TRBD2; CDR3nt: TGTGCCAGCAGCGGAGGATTGATAGCGGGATACAATGAGCAGTTCTTC; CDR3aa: CASSGGLIAGYNEQFF
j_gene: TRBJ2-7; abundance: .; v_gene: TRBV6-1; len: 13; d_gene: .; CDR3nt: TGTGCCAGCAGTAGGCCAGAGAACTACGAGCAGTACTTC; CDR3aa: CASSRPENYEQYF
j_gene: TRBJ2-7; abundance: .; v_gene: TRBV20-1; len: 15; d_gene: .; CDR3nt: TGCAGTGCTAGAGATTTGGCGGGCTCCTTCAATGAGCAGTACTTC; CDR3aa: CSARDLAGSFNEQYF
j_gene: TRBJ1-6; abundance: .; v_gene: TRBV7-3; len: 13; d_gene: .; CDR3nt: TGTGCCAGCAGCGTCGGTAGGGGAGAGGCCCTCCACTTT; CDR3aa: CASSVGRGEALHF
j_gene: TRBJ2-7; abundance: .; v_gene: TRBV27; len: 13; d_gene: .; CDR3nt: TGTGCCAGCAGTGTTTTCTCCAGTTCCGAGCAGTACTTC; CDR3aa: CASSVFSSSEQYF
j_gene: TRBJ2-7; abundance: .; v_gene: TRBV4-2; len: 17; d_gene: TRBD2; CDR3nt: TGTGCCAGCAGCCCGAGAGCTACTAGCGGGAGTTTCTACGAGCAGTACTTC; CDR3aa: CASSPRATSGSFYEQYF
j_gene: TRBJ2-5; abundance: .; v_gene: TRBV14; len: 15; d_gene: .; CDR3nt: TGTGCCAGCAGCCAAGGTTCGGGGTACCAAGAGACCCAGTACTTC; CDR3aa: CASSQGSGYQETQYF
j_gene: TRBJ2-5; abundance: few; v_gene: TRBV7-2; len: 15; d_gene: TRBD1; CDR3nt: TGTGCCAGCAGCTTAGGAGGGACAGGACCTATGACCCAGTACTTC; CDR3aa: CASSLGGTGPMTQYF
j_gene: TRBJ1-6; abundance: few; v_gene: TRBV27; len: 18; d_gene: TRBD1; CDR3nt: TGTGCCAGCAGAGTAATTATCTCCGGGACAGGGATGAATTCACCCCTCCACTTT; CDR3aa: CASRVIISGTGMNSPLHF
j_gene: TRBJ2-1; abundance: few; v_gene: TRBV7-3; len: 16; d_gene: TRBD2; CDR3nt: TGTGCCAGCAGAAAAGGGACTAGCGGGAGTTACAATGAGCAGTTCTTC; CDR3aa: CASRKGTSGSYNEQFF
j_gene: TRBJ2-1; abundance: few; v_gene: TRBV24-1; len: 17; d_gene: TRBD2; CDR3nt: TGTGCCACCAGTGATCTCCAGACTAGCGGGAGAGGGAATGAGCAGTTCTTC; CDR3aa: CATSDLQTSGRGNEQFF
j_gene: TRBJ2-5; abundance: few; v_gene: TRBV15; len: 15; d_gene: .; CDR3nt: TGTGCCACCAGCAGAGAAGCGGGCGACGTCGAGACCCAGTACTTC; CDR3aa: CATSREAGDVETQYF